This TCR beta chain was recorded in a study of T cell responses to AZD1222 COVID-19 vaccine. Study-level results: Among the donors, most were white British and more were female, and clonal diversity was possibly underestimated. Nearly half of spike-specific TCRs reportedly go after variant regions that carry no mutations.

V shed 3 bases and J 6 bases; nucleotides not matched to a gene: 11. Per germline, CDR1 MDHEN and CDR2 SYDVKM. CDR3 length equals 16 residues. Of note for this clone: Its antigen is unidentified.

Libraries were prepared by immunoSEQ multiplex PCR; TCRdb keeps only in-frame clonotypes and omits some of them. The sample carries 95,000 to 150,000 clones, about 93% recorded once. The sequenced sample was peripheral blood, obtained 28 days after the second dose of the MenACWY control vaccine. The clonotype was recovered from an adult who received the MenACWY meningococcal vaccine as a control. The genes are TRBV28 and TRBJ2-7, with 10 nucleotides matching TRBD2. The CDR3 nucleotides are TGTGCCAGCAGTTTGGGTTCCGGGACTAGCGTCGGCGAGCAGTACTTC. Amino acid sequence: CASSLGSGTSVGEQYF. Based on the CDR3 plus reference TRBV28 and TRBJ2-7, the full variable domain is DVKVTQSSRYLVKRTGEKVFLECVQDMDHENMFWYRQDPGLGLRLIYFSYDVKMKEKGDIPEGYSVSREKKERFSLILESASTNQTSMYLCASSLGSGTSVGEQYFGPGTRLTVT.